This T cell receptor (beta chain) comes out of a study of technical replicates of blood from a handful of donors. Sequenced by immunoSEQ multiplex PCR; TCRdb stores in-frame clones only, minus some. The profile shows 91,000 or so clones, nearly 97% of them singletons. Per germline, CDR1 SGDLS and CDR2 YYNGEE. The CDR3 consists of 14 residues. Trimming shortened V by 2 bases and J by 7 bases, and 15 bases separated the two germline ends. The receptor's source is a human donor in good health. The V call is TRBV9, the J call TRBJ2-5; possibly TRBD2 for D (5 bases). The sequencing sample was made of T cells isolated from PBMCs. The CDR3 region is CASSVYSVEGTQYF. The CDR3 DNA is TGTGCCAGCAGCGTGTATAGTGTCGAGGGGACCCAGTACTTC.